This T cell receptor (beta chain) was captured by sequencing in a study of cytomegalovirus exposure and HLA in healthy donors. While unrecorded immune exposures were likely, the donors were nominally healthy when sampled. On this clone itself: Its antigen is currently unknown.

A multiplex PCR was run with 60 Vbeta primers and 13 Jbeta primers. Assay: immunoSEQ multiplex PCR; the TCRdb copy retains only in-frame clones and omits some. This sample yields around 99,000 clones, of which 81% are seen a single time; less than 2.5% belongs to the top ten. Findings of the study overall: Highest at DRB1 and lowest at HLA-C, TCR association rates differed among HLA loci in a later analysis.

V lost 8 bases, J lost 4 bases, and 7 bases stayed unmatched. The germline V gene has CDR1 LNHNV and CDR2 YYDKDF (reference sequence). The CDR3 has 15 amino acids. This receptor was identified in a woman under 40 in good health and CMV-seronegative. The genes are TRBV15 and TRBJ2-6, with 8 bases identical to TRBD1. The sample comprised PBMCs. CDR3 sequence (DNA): TGTGCCACCGGACAGGGTATGGGCGGGGCCAACGTCCTGACTTTC. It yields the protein CATGQGMGGANVLTF.